This T cell receptor (beta chain) was found in a study of shared clonotypes between healthy human individuals. About the study: The donors, two women and a few men, were aged 18 to 49.

Genomic DNA came from tens of millions of PBMCs in unsorted samples. Regarding this clone: Other DNA sequences from this sample encode an identical CDR3 as well.

The authors split each subset's genomic DNA evenly across several immunoSEQ plates. As handled by the study authors: ImmunoSEQ junction-only sequences lacked quality scores, so their filtering differed. Libraries were prepared by immunoSEQ multiplex PCR; TCRdb keeps only in-frame clonotypes and omits some of them. That table furnishes V, J and clone size, whereas the DNA furnished D and trimming. Among around 500,000 clones listed, 78% were seen once. The source material was PBMCs. This TCR came from a middle-aged woman in good health. Some clones in this sample may be carry-over from other donors' samples.

CDR3 region: CASSLDGYEQYF. The CDR3 DNA sequence: TGTGCCAGCAGCTTAGACGGCTACGAGCAGTACTTC. V usage is TRBV11-3 and J usage is TRBJ2-7; D is unclear. Looked up from germline, CDR1 is SGHNT and CDR2 is YENEEA. Trimming removed 0 bases from V and 3 bases from J, with 3 bases in between. The CDR3 consists of 12 residues.